A selection of T cell receptor beta chains follows, all from one sample in a study of CD8 T cells in Susac syndrome. TCRdb reanalysed the immunoSEQ multiplex PCR reads using MiXCR and keeps one entry per CDR3 protein. The profile shows about 300,000 distinct CDR3 sequences, about nine tenths of them singletons. The sequenced material came from CD8+ T cells from PBMCs. Receptor source: a human donor with multiple sclerosis. CDR3s include the opening cysteine and the closing phenylalanine or tryptophan. The order of the fields is V gene, clone size, D gene, J gene, CDR3 DNA, CDR3 protein. The D gene is left open where the match is weak. Not all rows give a size; the values are once, few, many and, for expanded clones, a class.

TRBV12-3/TRBV12-4,-,-,TRBJ2-1,TGTGCCAGCAGTTTAAATCCGAATGAGCAGTTCTTC,CASSLNPNEQFF
TRBV4-1,-,-,TRBJ2-3,TGCGCCAGCAGCCAAGAAAGGGGCAGGGACGCAGATACGCAGTATTTT,CASSQERGRDADTQYF
TRBV20-1,-,TRBD1,TRBJ1-1,TGCAGTGCTGGGACAGGATTGAACACTGAAGCTTTCTTT,CSAGTGLNTEAFF
TRBV6-2/TRBV6-3,-,-,TRBJ1-1,TGTGCCAGCAGTTATTTAGGAACTGGAGCTTTCTTT,CASSYLGTGAFF
TRBV30,once,TRBD1,TRBJ1-5,TGTGCCTGGAGTGGACAGGGAGGGCAGCCCCAGCATTTT,CAWSGQGGQPQHF
TRBV19,-,TRBD2,TRBJ2-1,TGTGCCAGTAGTATAGGAGCGGGAGTTCGTTATGAGCAGTTCTTC,CASSIGAGVRYEQFF
TRBV13,-,TRBD1,TRBJ1-5,TGTGCCAGCAGCAGTGGTACAGGGGGGCAGCCCCAGCATTTT,CASSSGTGGQPQHF
TRBV11-2,once,-,TRBJ1-5,TGTGCCAGCAGCTTAGATGGGATAAGGGGGAGGAAGCAGCCCCAGCATTTT,CASSLDGIRGRKQPQHF
TRBV10-3,-,-,TRBJ2-3,TGTGCCATCAGTGATGAGATCGAGACAGTTAGCACAGATACGCAGTATTTT,CAISDEIETVSTDTQYF
TRBV7-9,once,TRBD1,TRBJ2-1,TGTGCCAGCAGCTTAGTTTTGGGACAGAATGAGCAGTTCTTC,CASSLVLGQNEQFF
TRBV24-1,-,-,TRBJ2-1,TGTGCCACCAGTGATTGGGACGCGGGCGGATCCAATGAGCAGTTCTTC,CATSDWDAGGSNEQFF
TRBV6-7,few,TRBD2,TRBJ2-7,TGTGCCAGCAGTTACTCGACTAGCGGGACCTACGAGCAGTACTTC,CASSYSTSGTYEQYF
TRBV25-1,-,-,TRBJ1-1,TGTGCCAGCAGTGAAGGACGGAGTGAAGCTTTCTTT,CASSEGRSEAFF
TRBV7-9,-,-,TRBJ1-1,TGTGCCAGCAGCTTAGGCCTCACGGGGGCGAACACTGAAGCTTTCTTT,CASSLGLTGANTEAFF
TRBV29-1,-,TRBD1,TRBJ2-7,TGCAGCGTTGGGCAGACAGGGGAGCAGTACTTC,CSVGQTGEQYF
TRBV28,-,TRBD1,TRBJ2-5,TGTGCCAGCAGTTTTGAGGGGGCCGGGGAGACCCAGTACTTC,CASSFEGAGETQYF
TRBV19,-,TRBD2,TRBJ2-2,TGTGCCAGTAGTCGAGGACTAGTCCGGACCGGGGAGCTGTTTTTT,CASSRGLVRTGELFF
TRBV6-2/TRBV6-3,-,-,TRBJ1-5,TGTGCCAGCAGTTACGAGCAGGATTTTAATCAGCCCCAGCATTTT,CASSYEQDFNQPQHF
TRBV27,-,TRBD2,TRBJ2-7,TGTGCCAGCAGTTCCGGACTAGCGGGACGATACTACGAGCAGTACTTC,CASSSGLAGRYYEQYF
TRBV9,few,-,TRBJ1-5,TGTGCCAGCAGTGGGGGCCTCAATCAGCCCCAGCATTTT,CASSGGLNQPQHF
TRBV28,-,TRBD1,TRBJ2-7,TGTGCCAGCAGTTTAGCCGGGACAGTCTACGAGCAGTACTTC,CASSLAGTVYEQYF
TRBV29-1,once,-,TRBJ1-2,TGCAGCGTTAGGATTGGAGCTAACTATGGCAACACCTTC,CSVRIGANYGNTF
TRBV4-1,-,-,TRBJ1-5,TGCGCCAGCAGCGCCGGGACCAATCAGCCCCAGCATTTT,CASSAGTNQPQHF
TRBV27,-,TRBD1,TRBJ1-6,TGTGCCAGCAGCTACGGGACAGGGGGAAACAATTCACCCCTCCACTTT,CASSYGTGGNNSPLHF
TRBV20-1,-,TRBD1,TRBJ2-5,TGCAGTGCTTTTACGGAGACAGGGCGGGTGGAGACCCAGTACTTC,CSAFTETGRVETQYF
TRBV7-9,-,TRBD1,TRBJ1-2,TGTGCCAGCAGCGAGGGGGCTGAAGGCTACACCTTC,CASSEGAEGYTF
TRBV30,-,TRBD1,TRBJ2-7,TGTGCCTCGGGACAGGGCCTCGAGCAGTACTTC,CASGQGLEQYF
TRBV28,few,-,TRBJ2-3,TGTGCCAGCAGTCACCCCCCCAGTGGCACAGATACGCAGTATTTT,CASSHPPSGTDTQYF
TRBV7-9,-,-,TRBJ1-1,TGTGCCAGCAGCCGAGCCGAGGGAGCTTTCTTT,CASSRAEGAFF
TRBV29-1,-,-,TRBJ2-2,TGCAGCGTTGGGGGTCAGGGGTCCCCCGGGGAGCTGTTTTTT,CSVGGQGSPGELFF
TRBV4-3,-,-,TRBJ1-5,TGCGCCAGCAGCCAAGGGGCGACGACACTCCAGCCCCAGCATTTT,CASSQGATTLQPQHF
TRBV6-4,-,-,TRBJ2-3,TGTGCCAGCAGTTACGGGGAGACAGATACGCAGTATTTT,CASSYGETDTQYF
TRBV7-2,-,-,TRBJ2-3,TGTGCCAGCAGCTTCGGTGATGCGGGCACAGATACGCAGTATTTT,CASSFGDAGTDTQYF
TRBV5-5,-,-,TRBJ2-1,TGTGCCAGCAGCTTGCTGACAGCCCTCACTTTCAATGAGCAGTTCTTC,CASSLLTALTFNEQFF
TRBV6-5,-,TRBD1,TRBJ1-5,TGTGCCAGCAGTTTATCCCCCCTACAGGGGGCGGGCCAGCCCCAGCATTTT,CASSLSPLQGAGQPQHF
TRBV6-5,few,-,TRBJ1-1,TGTGCCAGCAGTTACCCAGGGAACACTGAAGCTTTCTTT,CASSYPGNTEAFF
TRBV20-1,-,-,TRBJ2-1,TGCAGTGCTGAGAACCGGGACGACTACAATGAGCAGTTCTTC,CSAENRDDYNEQFF
TRBV4-3,once,-,TRBJ1-1,TGCGCCAGCAGCCAACGAGTCATGGAAGTCGAAGCTTTCTTT,CASSQRVMEVEAFF
TRBV20-1,-,-,TRBJ2-3,TGCAGTGCGGAACAGGAGACGGATACGCAGTATTTT,CSAEQETDTQYF
TRBV5-8,-,-,TRBJ2-1,TGTGCCAGCAGCTTGCCCCATCAGGGAAACCACAATGAGCAGTTCTTC,CASSLPHQGNHNEQFF
TRBV30,-,-,TRBJ2-5,TGTGCCTGGAGTGTACGAGACAGCGATAGGGAGACCCAGTACTTC,CAWSVRDSDRETQYF
TRBV27,-,TRBD2,TRBJ2-5,TGTGCCAGCAGTTTATTTGGGCGGGGGGTCTTCCAAGAGACCCAGTACTTC,CASSLFGRGVFQETQYF
TRBV27,-,-,TRBJ2-1,TGTGCCAGCAGTCTGCCACCAGGGGTAGGCAATGAGCAGTTCTTC,CASSLPPGVGNEQFF
TRBV4-2,-,-,TRBJ2-7,TGTGCCAGCAGCCAAGAGGGACCCGGGACGGCCTACGAGCAGTACTTC,CASSQEGPGTAYEQYF
TRBV19,-,-,TRBJ2-1,TGTGCCAGTAGTACCCAAACCTACAATGAGCAGTTCTTC,CASSTQTYNEQFF
TRBV30,-,-,TRBJ1-1,TGTGCCTGGAGGGAAGGGGACACTGAAGCTTTCTTT,CAWREGDTEAFF
TRBV27,-,-,TRBJ1-5,TGTGCCAGCAGTGCCCTTCTAGGGCGCAATCAGCCCCAGCATTTT,CASSALLGRNQPQHF
TRBV29-1,-,TRBD2,TRBJ2-1,TGCAGCGTTGAATGGCTAGCGGGAGGGCCAGGGAATGAGCAGTTCTTC,CSVEWLAGGPGNEQFF
TRBV11-2,-,TRBD2,TRBJ2-1,TGTGCCAGCAGCCCAGGAGGTAGCGGGGGGATTTACAATGAGCAGTTCTTC,CASSPGGSGGIYNEQFF
TRBV28,once,TRBD1,TRBJ2-7,TGTGCCAGCAGTTTAACGGGACAGTACTACGAGCAGTACTTC,CASSLTGQYYEQYF